The source of this TCR beta chain is a study of metastatic and nonmetastatic thyroid tumors. Among the patients, none had received any treatment before thyroid surgery. TCRdb reanalyzed the PCR reads with MiXCR. This table has around 6,100 clones, approximately 30% appearing once. This TCR derives from a female donor with papillary thyroid cancer or a benign thyroid nodule (not recorded which). Some clones in this sample may be carry-over from other donors' samples. The sample consisted of adjacent normal tissue.

The CDR3 sequence: CASSSRQGGEQYF. The CDR3 DNA reads as TGCGCCAGCAGCAGCAGACAGGGCGGCGAGCAGTACTTC. This chain connects TRBV5-1 to TRBJ2-7; 7 nucleotides agree with TRBD1. Trimming removed 4 bases from V and 6 bases from J; junction bases left unmatched: 7. The CDR3 extends over 13 amino acids. CDR1 is SGHRS and CDR2 is YFSETQ in the germline V gene.